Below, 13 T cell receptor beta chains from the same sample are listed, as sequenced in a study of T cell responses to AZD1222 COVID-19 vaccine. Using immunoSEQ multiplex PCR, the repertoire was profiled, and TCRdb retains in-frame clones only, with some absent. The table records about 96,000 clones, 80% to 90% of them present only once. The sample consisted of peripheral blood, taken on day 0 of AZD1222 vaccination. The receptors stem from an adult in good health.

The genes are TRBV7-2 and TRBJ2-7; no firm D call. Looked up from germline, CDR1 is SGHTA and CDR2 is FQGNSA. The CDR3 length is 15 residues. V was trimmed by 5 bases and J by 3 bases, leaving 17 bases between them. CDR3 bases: TGTGCCAGCAGCGTATCGAACAGAGAAGGCTACGAGCAGTACTTC. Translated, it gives CASSVSNREGYEQYF.

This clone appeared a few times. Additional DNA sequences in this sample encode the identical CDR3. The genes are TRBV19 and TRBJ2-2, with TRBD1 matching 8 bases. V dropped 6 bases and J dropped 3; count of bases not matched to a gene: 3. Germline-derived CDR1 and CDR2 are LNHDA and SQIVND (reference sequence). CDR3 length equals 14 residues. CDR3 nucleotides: TGTGCCAGTAGAGACAGGGGCGACACCGGGGAGCTGTTTTTT. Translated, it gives CASRDRGDTGELFF.

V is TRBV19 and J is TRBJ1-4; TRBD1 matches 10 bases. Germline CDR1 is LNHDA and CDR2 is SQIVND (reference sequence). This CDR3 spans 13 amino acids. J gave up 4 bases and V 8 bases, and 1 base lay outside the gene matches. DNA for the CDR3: TGTGCCAGTCGGGACAGGGGTAATGAAAAACTGTTTTTT. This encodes CASRDRGNEKLFF.

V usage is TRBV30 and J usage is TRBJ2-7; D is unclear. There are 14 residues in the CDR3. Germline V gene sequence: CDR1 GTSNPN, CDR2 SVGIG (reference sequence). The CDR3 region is CAVETLNGAYEQYF. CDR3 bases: TGTGCGGTCGAAACCTTAAACGGAGCGTACGAGCAGTACTTC.

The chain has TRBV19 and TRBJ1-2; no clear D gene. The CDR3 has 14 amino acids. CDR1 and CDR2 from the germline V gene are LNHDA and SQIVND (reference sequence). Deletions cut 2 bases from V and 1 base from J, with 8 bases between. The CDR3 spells CASSIQADNYGYTF. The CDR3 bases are TGTGCCAGTAGTATACAGGCGGATAACTATGGCTACACCTTC. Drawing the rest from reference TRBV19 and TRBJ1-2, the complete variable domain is DGGITQSPKYLFRKEGQNVTLSCEQNLNHDAMYWYRQDPGQGLRLIYYSQIVNDFQKGDIAEGYSVSREKKESFPLTVTSAQKNPTAFYLCASSIQADNYGYTFGSGTRLTVV.

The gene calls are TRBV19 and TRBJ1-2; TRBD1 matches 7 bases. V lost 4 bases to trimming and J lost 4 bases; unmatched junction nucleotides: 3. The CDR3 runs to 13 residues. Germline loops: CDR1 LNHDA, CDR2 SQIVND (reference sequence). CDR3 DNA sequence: TGTGCCAGTAGTACGGACAGGCTCTATGGCTACACCTTC. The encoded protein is CASSTDRLYGYTF.

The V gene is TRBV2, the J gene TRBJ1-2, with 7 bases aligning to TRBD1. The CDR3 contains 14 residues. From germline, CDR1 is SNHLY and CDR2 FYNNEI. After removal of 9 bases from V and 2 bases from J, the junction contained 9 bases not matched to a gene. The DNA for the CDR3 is TGTGCCAGTCATCAGACAGGGTCGAACTATGGCTACACCTTC. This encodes CASHQTGSNYGYTF.

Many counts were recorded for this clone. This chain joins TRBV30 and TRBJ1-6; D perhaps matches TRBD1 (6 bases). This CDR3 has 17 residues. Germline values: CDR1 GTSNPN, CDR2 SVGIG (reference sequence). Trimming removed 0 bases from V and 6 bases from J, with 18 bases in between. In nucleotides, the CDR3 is TGTGCCTGGAGTGTACAGGGTTTCGCGGGGCCTAATTCACCCCTCCACTTT. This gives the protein CAWSVQGFAGPNSPLHF.

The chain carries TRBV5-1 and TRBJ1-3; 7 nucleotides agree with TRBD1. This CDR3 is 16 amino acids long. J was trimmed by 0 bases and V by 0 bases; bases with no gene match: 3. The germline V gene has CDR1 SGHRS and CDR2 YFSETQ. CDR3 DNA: TGCGCCAGCAGCTTGGAGGGGGCTCGCTCTGGAAACACCATATATTTT. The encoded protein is CASSLEGARSGNTIYF.

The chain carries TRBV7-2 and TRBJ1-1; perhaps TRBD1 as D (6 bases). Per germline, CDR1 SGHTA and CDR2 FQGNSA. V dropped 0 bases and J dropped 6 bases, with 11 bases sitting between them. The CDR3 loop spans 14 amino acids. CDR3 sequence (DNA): TGTGCCAGCAGCTTAGCTGGGGGGCGGTCTGAAGCTTTCTTT. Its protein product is CASSLAGGRSEAFF.

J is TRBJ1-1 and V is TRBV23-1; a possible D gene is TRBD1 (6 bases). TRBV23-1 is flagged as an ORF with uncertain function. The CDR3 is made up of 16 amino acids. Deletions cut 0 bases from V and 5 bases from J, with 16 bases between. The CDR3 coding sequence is TGCGCCAGCAGTCAATCCCACAGGGCCAGGCGGACTGAAGCTTTCTTT. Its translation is CASSQSHRARRTEAFF.

In nucleotides, the CDR3 is TGTGCCAGTAGTATCGGGCGGGGGGATGAGCAGTACTTC. This translates into CASSIGRGDEQYF. The V gene is TRBV19, the J gene TRBJ2-7; 8 nucleotides match TRBD2. This CDR3 is 13 amino acids long. After removal of 3 bases from V and 7 bases from J, the junction contained 5 bases not matched to a gene. Germline V lookup: CDR1 LNHDA, CDR2 SQIVND (reference sequence). The entire variable domain, with the rest obtained from reference TRBV19 and TRBJ2-7, is as follows: DGGITQSPKYLFRKEGQNVTLSCEQNLNHDAMYWYRQDPGQGLRLIYYSQIVNDFQKGDIAEGYSVSREKKESFPLTVTSAQKNPTAFYLCASSIGRGDEQYFGPGTRLTVT.

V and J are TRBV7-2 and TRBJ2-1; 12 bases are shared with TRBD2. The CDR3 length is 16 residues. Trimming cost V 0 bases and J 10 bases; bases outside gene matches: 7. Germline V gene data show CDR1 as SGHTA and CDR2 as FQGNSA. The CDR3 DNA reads TGTGCCAGCAGCTTAGCGATCCCTAGCGGGGGGGAAGAGCAGTTCTTC. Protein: CASSLAIPSGGEEQFF.